This T cell receptor beta chain came from a study of brain T cells in children with intractable seizures (TCRdb year 2021). About the study as a whole: Resected brain tissue from some 56 pediatric epilepsy surgery cases was first screened for immune gene transcripts using a NanoString immunology panel. About 70% of the 12 selected surgery cases also had pre-surgery blood sequenced, which left four cases with brain tissue only.

Interpreted using the paper, the time point label stands for: blood from clinic visit 5 months post-surgery; TSC patient then seizure free. The surgery cases showing the highest brain T cell transcript signatures were chosen for TCR beta chain sequencing of brain tissue and, when available, of blood. Prior to surgery, the patients had been treated with at least one anti-epileptic drug. TCR-sequenced patients were children with drug-resistant epilepsy due to tuberous sclerosis complex, focal cortical dysplasia, Rasmussen encephalitis or hemimegalencephaly. Bulk genomic DNA was extracted from unsorted brain tissue and whole blood with the Monarch genomic DNA purification kit. Overall results and qualifications from the work: Viral specificity was inferred only from CDR3 sequence similarity, and patients' HCMV serostatus was unknown. Because sequencing depth was different between pre-surgery and post-surgery blood, clones absent from the pre-surgery sample may reflect undersampling.

The immunoSEQ assay was used to generate TCR beta chain sequences from genomic DNA. Concerning the study's data processing: CDR3 sequences that did not begin with the conserved framework cysteine at position 104 were removed by hand. To get clonality, the normalized Shannon's Diversity Index was subtracted from one, giving values from 0 (maximal diversity) to 1 (oligoclonal). Differences in the frequency of the same CDR3 between samples, such as brain versus blood, were assessed with chi-squared comparison-of-proportions tests. Public clonotypes were identified through searches of immuneACCESS, and similarity to known antiviral clonotypes was evaluated with the VDJdb browser. The table was pulled from immuneACCESS by TCRdb, which kept in-frame rearrangements only. Such tables lose some clones; where checked, under half of the loss comes from unresolved V genes, and the rest has no known cause. Clone size and the V and J calls come from that table; the DNA yielded D and trimming. For this sample the table gives hundreds of thousands of clones, of which over 90% were detected only once. 5.5% to 6% of the sample goes to the ten largest clones.

This clone showed up just once. It lacks a known antigen. One base away there is no much larger clone; base qualities are not given. A distance of 18 bases separates the germline ends of V and J, which lose 1 base and 5 bases respectively. The CDR3 runs 16 amino acids, cysteine and phenylalanine included. Kept here is only the CDR3 DNA, which spans 48 bases and is read in frame from base 1. CDR1 SGHVS and CDR2 FQNEAQ are derived from the germline V gene. The TCR was taken from a boy under two years old with tuberous sclerosis and intractable seizures. The sample consisted of peripheral blood, taken around 5 months after surgery. Recombination connected TRBV7-8 to TRBJ2-7; TRBD2 is a possible D gene, resting on 7 matching bases. The bases read TGTGCCAGCAGCTTAGGGGAGGGTCAGGGGCGAAACGAGCAGTACTTC. Its protein is CASSLGEGQGRNEQYF.